The source of this T cell receptor (beta chain) is a study of radiation and T cells in renal cell carcinoma. Study as a whole: Nephrectomy followed 15 Gy stereotactic body radiation by 4 weeks.

Time point of the sample: baseline pretreatment blood. Stated treatment: 15 Gy SBRT to primary tumor, nephrectomy 4 weeks later. The tumor was a clear cell renal cell carcinoma. Repertoires were generated with immunoSEQ multiplex PCR, while TCRdb's copy carries only in-frame clones and drops some. This table has approximately 94,000 clones, about four fifths appearing once. The V end lost 4 bases, the J end lost 4 bases, and 15 bases lay between the germline ends. Germline CDR1 reads SGHAT; CDR2 reads FQNNGV. The CDR3 runs to 15 residues. The rearrangement uses TRBV11-2 and TRBJ2-3; D possibly corresponds to TRBD2 (7 bases). The sequence came from a man aged 55 to 70 with renal cell carcinoma. Sequencing used blood, obtained from a patient whose treatment included radiotherapy and nephrectomy. The CDR3 here is CASSSRGAVPDTQYF. CDR3 sequence (DNA): TGTGCCAGCAGCTCCCGGGGGGCGGTCCCAGATACGCAGTATTTT.